This is a list of T cell receptor beta chains from one sample in a study of blood T cells in healthy people across ages. From the 5' RACE reads, TCRdb called clonotypes with MiXCR, one entry per CDR3 protein. Counted here are about 780,000 distinct CDR3 sequences, roughly 46% occurring once; the ten biggest clones make up around 18%. Sequenced sample: blood. These receptors were taken from a man older than 75 in good health. CDR3s include the opening cysteine and the closing phenylalanine or tryptophan. A D gene is named only where the DNA matches it firmly. Rows give clone size only sometimes, using once, few, many, or a class for an expanded clone.

CASSPQLAGHTGELFF TGTGCCAGCAGCCCGCAACTAGCGGGACACACCGGGGAGCTGTTTTTT TRBJ2-2 once 16 TRBV7-2 TRBD2
CASTPGVGYEQYF TGTGCCAGCACCCCGGGGGTAGGATACGAGCAGTACTTC TRBJ2-7 NA 13 TRBV28 NA
CSVALAKNIQYF TGCAGCGTTGCGCTAGCCAAAAACATTCAGTACTTC TRBJ2-4 NA 12 TRBV29-1 NA
CASSYQGAKNIQYF TGTGCCAGCAGCTACCAGGGAGCCAAAAACATTCAGTACTTC TRBJ2-4 few 14 TRBV28 NA
CASSYPPGDEQYF TGTGCCAGCAGTTACCCTCCGGGAGATGAGCAGTACTTC TRBJ2-5 NA 13 TRBV6-6 NA
CASSRARADVQYF TGTGCCAGCAGTAGGGCGAGAGCAGATGTGCAGTATTTT TRBJ2-3 NA 13 TRBV12-3/TRBV12-4 NA
CSVESSGRGYEQYF TGCAGCGTTGAGTCTAGCGGGAGAGGCTACGAGCAGTACTTC TRBJ2-7 many 14 TRBV29-1 TRBD2
CASSLRGARYEQFF TGTGCCAGCAGCTTAAGGGGGGCTCGGTATGAGCAGTTCTTC TRBJ2-1 NA 14 TRBV7-2 NA
CSARDPGTGRTEAFF TGCAGTGCTAGAGACCCGGGGACTGGGAGGACTGAAGCTTTCTTT TRBJ1-1 NA 15 TRBV20-1 NA
CASSQEGTSGSRWNEQFF TGTGCCAGCAGCCAAGAGGGGACTAGCGGGAGTCGTTGGAATGAGCAGTTCTTC TRBJ2-1 NA 18 TRBV4-2 TRBD2
CASSNRAAYTGELFF TGTGCCAGCAGTAACAGAGCGGCCTACACCGGGGAGCTGTTTTTT TRBJ2-2 NA 15 TRBV12-3/TRBV12-4 NA
CSAFPAGTGGHNEQYF TGCAGTGCTTTCCCAGCCGGGACAGGGGGGCACAATGAGCAGTACTTC TRBJ2-7 few 16 TRBV20-1 TRBD1
CASRTSFNNEQFF TGTGCCAGCCGGACAAGCTTTAACAATGAGCAGTTCTTC TRBJ2-1 few 13 TRBV7-2 NA
CASSETQGQGETQYF TGTGCCAGCAGTGAGACACAGGGACAGGGGGAGACCCAGTACTTC TRBJ2-5 NA 15 TRBV6-1 TRBD1
CASSLESGPNYEQYF TGTGCCAGCAGCTTAGAGTCAGGGCCTAACTACGAGCAGTACTTC TRBJ2-7 NA 15 TRBV7-9 NA
CASSLGLTGPRGTDTQYF TGCGCCAGCAGCTTGGGGCTCACAGGGCCCAGGGGCACAGATACGCAGTATTTT TRBJ2-3 NA 18 TRBV5-1 NA
CASSVETSGSGEQFF TGTGCCAGCAGCGTAGAAACTAGCGGGAGTGGTGAGCAGTTCTTC TRBJ2-1 NA 15 TRBV9 TRBD2
CASSQGRAVSGANVLTF TGTGCCAGCAGCCAAGGCAGGGCCGTAAGTGGGGCCAACGTCCTGACTTTC TRBJ2-6 few 17 TRBV3-1 NA
CASSSYRGQSSGANVLTF TGCGCCAGCAGTTCCTACAGGGGCCAGAGCTCTGGGGCCAACGTCCTGACTTTC TRBJ2-6 NA 18 TRBV5-1 TRBD1
CSVMTSGGYEQYF TGCAGCGTGATGACTAGCGGGGGCTACGAGCAGTACTTC TRBJ2-7 once 13 TRBV29-1 TRBD2